This passage covers 27 T cell receptor beta chains from one sample sequenced in a study of vaccination and CD4 T cells after COVID-19. An Oncomine TCR Beta short-read assay was used to sequence the DNA from cultured CD4+ T cells. TCRdb processed the PCR reads anew with MiXCR; each CDR3 protein has one entry. The top ten hold 9.5% to 13% of the sample, which has 13,000 to 15,000 distinct CDR3 sequences, 40% to 65% seen once. Treatment indicated: roughly nine-day PBMC culture with coronavirus spike peptide pools or control peptides (ViraFEST assay). These receptors have no known antigen. The input for sequencing was CD4+ T cells from blood, cultured in vitro, taken before SARS-CoV-2 vaccination. The receptors come from a human donor who had recovered from COVID-19.

V gene TRBV18 combines with J gene TRBJ1-5; D possibly corresponds to TRBD1 (6 bases). V was clipped by 2 bases and J by 5 bases, with 16 bases between them. The length of the CDR3 is 16 residues. Germline V lookup: CDR1 KGHSH, CDR2 LQKENI. CDR3 nucleotide sequence: TGTGCCAGCTCACCAGCGGGGGGCTCCCCGGATCAGCCCCAGCATTTT. It specifies CASSPAGGSPDQPQHF.

CDR3 region: CASSLDPGRYEQYF. CDR3 coding DNA: TGTGCCAGCAGCTTGGATCCAGGGAGGTACGAGCAGTACTTC. The chain uses TRBV5-8 and TRBJ2-7; D possibly corresponds to TRBD2 (6 bases). The CDR3 sequence is 14 residues long. The germline V and J ends were trimmed by 0 bases and 4 bases, with 11 bases remaining between them. Germline V gene sequence: CDR1 SGHTS, CDR2 YDEGEE. The full variable domain, its missing parts supplied by reference TRBV5-8 and TRBJ2-7, is EAGVTQSPTHLIKTRGQQATLRCSPISGHTSVYWYQQALGLGLQFLLWYDEGEERNRGNFPPRFSGRQFPNYSSELNVNALELEDSALYLCASSLDPGRYEQYFGPGTRLTVT.

The CDR3 DNA reads as TGCAGTGCTAGAGGGGTGGGAGGGACGAAGCTGTTTTTT. Translation: CSARGVGGTKLFF. The J gene is TRBJ2-2, the V gene TRBV20-1, with TRBD2 identical over 7 bases. The germline V gene has CDR1 DFQATT and CDR2 SNEGSKA (reference sequence). V was pared by 1 base and J by 12 bases, with 8 bases of the junction left unmatched. This CDR3 region has 13 residues.

This chain connects TRBV19 to TRBJ1-1; D possibly corresponds to TRBD1 (6 bases). The V and J ends lost 3 bases and 6 bases respectively, with 29 bases between them. CDR3 length: 19 residues. Germline-derived CDR1 and CDR2 are LNHDA and SQIVND (reference sequence). The DNA of the CDR3 is TGTGCCAGTAGTATTCTGGGGGCGTCTCCTTGGGGTGAGTTCGCTGAAGCTTTCTTT. It codes for CASSILGASPWGEFAEAFF. The complete variable domain, with remaining parts taken from reference TRBV19 and TRBJ1-1, reads DGGITQSPKYLFRKEGQNVTLSCEQNLNHDAMYWYRQDPGQGLRLIYYSQIVNDFQKGDIAEGYSVSREKKESFPLTVTSAQKNPTAFYLCASSILGASPWGEFAEAFFGQGTRLTVV.

The J gene is TRBJ2-2, the V gene TRBV20-1; 9 bases agree with TRBD2. V was clipped by 3 bases and J by 6 bases; unmatched bases: 5. The CDR3 extends over 14 amino acids. CDR1 is DFQATT, CDR2 SNEGSKA, per germline (reference sequence). This chain's CDR3 is CSASPSGIAGELFF. The DNA of the CDR3 is TGCAGTGCTAGCCCTAGCGGGATAGCCGGGGAGCTGTTTTTT.

This clonotype was picked up one time. The chain has TRBV20-1 and TRBJ2-7, with D possibly matching TRBD1 (7 bases). This CDR3 spans 14 amino acids. Trimming took 0 bases from V and 4 from J, leaving 13 bases between them. Germline V gene data show CDR1 as DFQATT and CDR2 as SNEGSKA (reference sequence). The CDR3 protein is CSAREEQGGYEQYF. CDR3 DNA sequence: TGCAGTGCTAGAGAAGAGCAGGGGGGATACGAGCAGTACTTC.

CDR3: CASSPGWSGNEQFF. CDR3 nucleotide sequence: TGTGCCAGCAGCCCCGGTTGGTCTGGGAATGAGCAGTTCTTC. The chain has TRBV5-5 and TRBJ2-1; D ambiguous. Germline values: CDR1 SGHKS, CDR2 YYEKEE (reference sequence). V lost 4 bases, J lost 7 bases, and 15 bases lay in between. The CDR3 extends over 14 amino acids.

This clonotype was recorded a few times. The chain employs TRBV10-3 and TRBJ1-5; TRBD1 is a possible D gene (5 bases). CDR1 ENHRY and CDR2 SYGVKD come from the germline V gene. V was cut by 7 bases and J by 4 bases, with 11 bases left in between. The CDR3 totals 13 residues. CDR3 in DNA: TGTGCCATCAAAGGGGCCACAAATCAGCCCCAGCATTTT. Protein product: CAIKGATNQPQHF.

The chain links TRBV7-9 to TRBJ2-3; D might be TRBD2 (6 bases). Deletions cut 5 bases from V and 4 bases from J, with 13 bases between. The CDR3 extends over 14 amino acids. The germline CDR1 and CDR2 sequences are SEHNR and FQNEAQ (reference sequence). CDR3 sequence: CASSREPVADTQYF. CDR3 nucleotides: TGTGCCAGCAGCCGGGAGCCCGTGGCAGATACGCAGTATTTT. Based on the CDR3 plus reference TRBV7-9 and TRBJ2-3, the full variable domain is DTGVSQNPRHKITKRGQNVTFRCDPISEHNRLYWYRQTLGQGPEFLTYFQNEAQLEKSRLLSDRFSAERPKGSFSTLEIQRTEQGDSAMYLCASSREPVADTQYFGPGTRLTVL.

The chain has TRBV5-1 and TRBJ2-7, with 9 bases aligning to TRBD1. The CDR3 extends over 14 amino acids. Trimming took 5 bases from V and 6 from J; bases not matched to a gene: 9. Germline-derived CDR1 and CDR2 are SGHRS and YFSETQ. CDR3 nucleotide sequence: TGCGCCAGCAGAGGACAGGGGTCACACAGCGAGCAGTACTTC. Translated, it gives CASRGQGSHSEQYF.

The chain uses TRBV7-9 and TRBJ2-3; D may be TRBD2 (6 bases). Trimming removed 4 bases at V and 6 bases at J, with 17 bases between. The CDR3 runs 15 residues. Germline loops: CDR1 SEHNR, CDR2 FQNEAQ (reference sequence). As DNA, the CDR3 is TGTGCCAGCAGCTACTATCTCGGGAGATCTGATACGCAGTATTTT. Residues: CASSYYLGRSDTQYF.

This clonotype has only a few counts. V is TRBV20-1 and J is TRBJ2-3; D gene uncertain. Trimming removed 6 bases from V and 0 bases from J, with 10 bases in between. Per germline, CDR1 DFQATT and CDR2 SNEGSKA (reference sequence). The CDR3 contains 13 residues. Here the CDR3 reads CSAYQTSTDTQYF. The DNA of the CDR3 is TGCAGTGCGTATCAAACCAGCACAGATACGCAGTATTTT.

This clonotype was counted a single time. V usage is TRBV6-5 and J usage is TRBJ2-7, with 7 bases aligning to TRBD2. The CDR3 covers 14 residues. Germline V gives CDR1 MNHEY, CDR2 SVGAGI. V shed 2 bases and J 5 bases; nucleotides not matched to a gene: 6. The DNA for the CDR3 is TGTGCCAGCAGTTACCTGCGGGAGAAGGACGAGCAGTACTTC. Translating gives CASSYLREKDEQYF.

The V call is TRBV27, the J call TRBJ2-7; D gene uncertain. The CDR3 runs to 16 residues. The V end was cut by 5 bases, the J end by 4 bases, with 21 bases between. Germline V lookup: CDR1 MNHEY, CDR2 SMNVEV (reference sequence). The CDR3 loop is CASSPTYRALGYEQYF. The CDR3 bases are TGTGCCAGCAGTCCCACCTACCGGGCCCTTGGGTACGAGCAGTACTTC.

The V call is TRBV7-2, the J call TRBJ2-7; D gene ambiguous. Trimming stripped 3 bases from V and 3 bases from J, with 12 bases between. From germline, CDR1 is SGHTA and CDR2 FQGNSA. The CDR3 totals 14 residues. The CDR3 DNA follows: TGTGCCAGCAGCTTGGGCGGTATGAGCTACGAGCAGTACTTC. Protein sequence: CASSLGGMSYEQYF.

The rearrangement uses TRBV28 and TRBJ2-7; 10 nucleotides agree with TRBD2. This CDR3 is built from 15 residues. V dropped 6 bases and J dropped 4; count of bases not matched to a gene: 9. CDR1 MDHEN and CDR2 SYDVKM come from the germline V gene. The CDR3 DNA reads TGTGCCAGCAGGGTGGTAGCGGGAGGAGTATACGAGCAGTACTTC. As protein: CASRVVAGGVYEQYF.

This clonotype was detected a few times. This chain joins TRBV20-1 and TRBJ2-7; D may be TRBD1 (6 bases). V lost 2 bases and J 3 bases, leaving 14 bases between the germline ends. This CDR3 comprises 14 residues. Looked up from germline, CDR1 is DFQATT and CDR2 is SNEGSKA (reference sequence). For the CDR3, the DNA is TGCAGTGCTAGATTTCAGGGGTCCAACTACGAGCAGTACTTC. Protein sequence: CSARFQGSNYEQYF.

With respect to this clonotype: At one boundary the junction diverges from the germline segment, which might be a read error. V usage is TRBV19 and J usage is TRBJ1-4; 9 bases are shared with TRBD1. The germline gives CDR1 LNHDA, CDR2 SQIVND (reference sequence). The CDR3 is 15 residues long. This CDR3 is CASSMGDRDNEKLFF. The CDR3 DNA is TGTGCTAGTAGTATGGGGGACAGGGATAATGAAAAACTGTTTTTT.

The chain is built from TRBV7-3 and TRBJ2-3, with D possibly matching TRBD2 (7 bases). CDR1 is SGHTA and CDR2 is FQGTGA in the germline V gene. V gave up 8 bases and J gave up 0 bases, with 15 bases separating them. There are 15 residues in the CDR3. CDR3 residues: CASARGGTSTDTQYF. The DNA for the CDR3 is TGTGCCAGCGCCAGGGGAGGGACTAGCACAGATACGCAGTATTTT.

The sample holds a few counts of this clonotype. V and J are TRBV6-1 and TRBJ1-2; the match to TRBD1 covers 8 bases. There are 15 residues in the CDR3. The trim removed 5 bases at V and 3 bases at J, leaving 8 bases unmatched. Germline V gives CDR1 MNHNS, CDR2 SASEGT. DNA for the CDR3: TGTGCCAGCAGTCAACACAGGGGGGAGGACTATGGCTACACCTTC. Its protein product is CASSQHRGEDYGYTF.

This clonotype came up once. The chain joins TRBV19 to TRBJ1-5, with D tentatively TRBD1 (6 bases). V lost 4 bases to trimming and J lost 2 bases, with 9 bases between them. The CDR3 has 14 amino acids. Germline V gives CDR1 LNHDA, CDR2 SQIVND (reference sequence). The DNA of the CDR3 is TGTGCCAGTAGTACAGGGGAAGGCAATCAGCCCCAGCATTTT. It translates to CASSTGEGNQPQHF.

The V call is TRBV5-1, the J call TRBJ1-6; D remains unclear. Germline lookup yields CDR1 SGHRS and CDR2 YFSETQ. Trimming removed 1 base at V and 10 bases at J, with 12 bases between. The CDR3 has 14 amino acids. CDR3: CASSLYVDGSPLHF. The CDR3 DNA is TGCGCCAGCAGCTTGTATGTGGATGGATCACCCCTCCACTTT.

The chain uses TRBV4-1 and TRBJ1-2, with TRBD1 matching 8 bases. Germline CDR1 is MGHRA and CDR2 is YSYEKL. Losses at the gene ends were 6 bases for V and 5 bases for J; bases not matched to a gene: 5. CDR3 length: 13 residues. The CDR3 coding sequence is TGCGCCAGCAGAAAGACAGGGGCGTATGGCTACACCTTC. As protein: CASRKTGAYGYTF.

V usage is TRBV28 and J usage is TRBJ1-2; 7 nucleotides match TRBD1. The CDR3 runs 12 residues. V lost 6 bases to trimming and J lost 4 bases; unmatched junction nucleotides: 2. Germline V gene lookup returns CDR1 MDHEN and CDR2 SYDVKM. CDR3 bases: TGTGCCAGCAGAGGACAGGTCTATGGCTACACCTTC. It specifies CASRGQVYGYTF.

This clonotype was counted between two and nine times. CDR3 nucleotide sequence: TGTGCCAGCAGTTCCCCCAAGGGCTCCTACAATGAGCAGTTCTTC. As protein: CASSSPKGSYNEQFF. The chain combines TRBV7-2 with TRBJ2-1, with D unclear. Germline V gene lookup returns CDR1 SGHTA and CDR2 FQGNSA. V was pared by 6 bases and J by 0 bases, with 12 bases between. This CDR3 contains 15 residues.

This clonotype was seen a few times. This chain connects TRBV10-3 to TRBJ2-3; TRBD2 agrees at 10 bases. Losses at the gene ends were 3 bases for V and 0 bases for J; bases not matched to a gene: 3. This CDR3 is 16 amino acids long. Germline CDR1 and CDR2: ENHRY and SYGVKD. The CDR3 protein is CAISELTSGSTDTQYF. CDR3 DNA: TGTGCCATCAGTGAATTGACTAGCGGGAGCACAGATACGCAGTATTTT.

The rearrangement joins TRBV20-1 to TRBJ2-7; D could derive from TRBD1 or TRBD2 (7 bases each). The V gene lost 1 base and the J gene lost 5 bases, with 21 bases spanning the gap. CDR1 and CDR2 from the germline V gene are DFQATT and SNEGSKA (reference sequence). The CDR3 consists of 16 residues. In DNA, the CDR3 is TGCAGTGCTAGAGGTACCAGGGGGGGCAAGGGGGACGAGCAGTACTTC. This encodes CSARGTRGGKGDEQYF.